This T cell receptor (beta chain) was obtained from a study of Tregs in tolerant kidney transplant recipients. Repertoires were generated with immunoSEQ multiplex PCR, while TCRdb's copy carries only in-frame clones and drops some. The table records under 100,000 clones, approximately 90% of them present only once. Findings and caveats of the study: Expanding Tregs on activated donor B cells appeared to best identify donor-specific TCRbeta clones. This study did not directly address biological reproducibility.

CDR3 length equals 13 residues. V lost 4 bases to trimming and J lost 6 bases; unmatched junction nucleotides: 3. The germline CDR1 and CDR2 sequences are WNHNN and SYGVQD (reference sequence). In the case of this clone: The target antigen is unknown.

CD4+CD25+CD127- Tregs, CD4+CD25- non-Tregs, CD4 and CD8 cells were sorted. This rearrangement joins TRBV10-1 to TRBJ2-1; 7 bases are a match to TRBD1. The sequence was collected from a human donor in good health. The sequenced sample was CD8+ T cells from blood. The CDR3 loop reads CASSASGGNEQFF. In DNA, the CDR3 is TGCGCCAGCAGTGCATCAGGGGGCAATGAGCAGTTCTTC.